Below are 13 T cell receptor beta chains sequenced from a single sample in a study of long-term antiretroviral therapy in people with HIV. The assay used was immunoSEQ (version v3.0), run at survey level. Sequencing was performed with immunoSEQ multiplex PCR; in TCRdb, only in-frame clones are kept and a portion is missing. The sample has 25,000 to 30,000 clones; roughly 84% are singletons. Sequences were derived from unsorted PBMCs, sampled 0.4 years after starting antiretroviral therapy. The source is a man aged 18 to 35 with HIV.

The rearrangement links TRBV7-2 to TRBJ2-2, with 9 bases matching TRBD1. Trimming at V came to 0 bases and at J to 2 bases, leaving 7 bases not matched to a gene. Germline values: CDR1 SGHTA, CDR2 FQGNSA. This CDR3 is 18 amino acids long. The CDR3 nucleotides read TGTGCCAGCAGCTTAGCACAGGGGGCACTTCGTAACACCGGGGAGCTGTTTTTT. This gives the protein CASSLAQGALRNTGELFF.

V is TRBV14 and J is TRBJ1-2; TRBD1 matches 7 bases. CDR3 length equals 17 residues. CDR1 is SGHDN, CDR2 FVKESK, per germline. V lost 3 bases, J lost 0 bases, and 10 bases stayed unmatched. This chain's CDR3 is CASSQTRDSTANYGYTF. The CDR3 nucleotides read TGTGCCAGCAGCCAGACCCGGGACAGTACTGCTAACTATGGCTACACCTTC.

The V and J genes are TRBV7-3 and TRBJ1-1; D possibly corresponds to TRBD1 (5 bases). Trimming removed 3 bases at V and 1 base at J, with 9 bases between. The CDR3 contains 14 residues. CDR1 is SGHTA, CDR2 FQGTGA, per germline. Written as DNA, the CDR3 is TGTGCCAGCAGCTTGCTCAGGGCGAACACTGAAGCTTTCTTT. It translates to CASSLLRANTEAFF.

V gene TRBV28 combines with J gene TRBJ2-7; TRBD2 is a possible D gene (6 bases). CDR1 is MDHEN, CDR2 SYDVKM, per germline. CDR3 size: 12 residues. Trimming left V 11 bases short and J 5 bases short, with 16 bases between. The CDR3 here is CAGASGGHEQYF. The CDR3, as DNA: TGTGCCGGGGCCTCCGGGGGACACGAGCAGTACTTC.

This clone has a handful of counts. The chain uses TRBV7-9 and TRBJ1-5; D is ambiguous. Trimming removed 5 bases from V and 9 bases from J, with 11 bases in between. The CDR3 covers 12 residues. Looked up from germline, CDR1 is SEHNR and CDR2 is FQNEAQ (reference sequence). CDR3 in amino acids: CASSQAGLPQHF. CDR3 in DNA: TGTGCCAGCAGCCAAGCCGGATTGCCCCAGCATTTT. The full variable domain, rest sourced from reference TRBV7-9 and TRBJ1-5, is DTGVSQNPRHKITKRGQNVTFRCDPISEHNRLYWYRQTLGQGPEFLTYFQNEAQLEKSRLLSDRFSAERPKGSFSTLEIQRTEQGDSAMYLCASSQAGLPQHFGDGTRLSIL.

The rearrangement links TRBV19 to TRBJ2-7; 8 positions match TRBD2. CDR1 and CDR2 (germline): LNHDA, SQIVND (reference sequence). The CDR3 is 13 amino acids. V lost 3 bases and J lost 3; bases outside the gene matches: 1. CDR3 sequence reads: CASSITSGYEQYF. CDR3 in DNA: TGTGCCAGTAGTATCACTAGCGGCTACGAGCAGTACTTC. The variable domain in full, completed from reference TRBV19 and TRBJ2-7, reads DGGITQSPKYLFRKEGQNVTLSCEQNLNHDAMYWYRQDPGQGLRLIYYSQIVNDFQKGDIAEGYSVSREKKESFPLTVTSAQKNPTAFYLCASSITSGYEQYFGPGTRLTVT.

The chain couples TRBV6-5 to TRBJ2-7; 7 bases agree with TRBD1. Looked up from germline, CDR1 is MNHEY and CDR2 is SVGAGI. J lost 2 bases, V lost 6 bases, and 7 bases had no gene match. This CDR3 region has 14 residues. The CDR3 sequence is CASRDRGQTYEQYF. In DNA form, the CDR3 reads TGTGCCAGCAGGGATCGGGGACAGACCTACGAGCAGTACTTC.

The chain joins TRBV13 to TRBJ2-1; 12 positions agree with TRBD2. Germline assignment: CDR1 PRHDT and CDR2 FYEKMQ (reference sequence). The CDR3 is made up of 18 amino acids. J lost 7 bases, V lost 1 base, and 11 bases had no gene match. CDR3 DNA sequence: TGTGCCAGCAGCTTAGAGGCTAGCGGGAGGGCCCTGGTAAATGAGCAGTTCTTC. It translates to CASSLEASGRALVNEQFF.

Written as DNA, the CDR3 is TGTGCCAGCAGCGTAGATCAGGGGCGAAGCACAGATACGCAGTATTTT. The encoded protein is CASSVDQGRSTDTQYF. The chain has TRBV9 and TRBJ2-3, with a weak D call TRBD1 (6 bases). The V and J ends lost 0 bases and 0 bases respectively, with 11 bases between them. CDR3 length equals 16 residues. Germline V gene sequence: CDR1 SGDLS, CDR2 YYNGEE.

The chain's CDR3 is CASSLGPQGGYGYTF. The CDR3 nucleotides read TGCGCCAGCAGCTTGGGACCCCAGGGGGGCTATGGCTACACCTTC. The chain employs TRBV5-1 and TRBJ1-2, with TRBD1 matching over 7 bases. Germline CDR1 and CDR2: SGHRS and YFSETQ. V trimming: 0 bases; J trimming: 4 bases; junction bases outside the gene matches: 6. The CDR3 totals 15 residues.

The J gene is TRBJ2-3, the V gene TRBV6-1; D is unresolved. Trimming cost V 3 bases and J 0 bases, with 10 bases left between them. The length of the CDR3 is 15 residues. CDR1 is MNHNS and CDR2 is SASEGT in the germline V gene. The CDR3 coding sequence is TGTGCCAGCAGTGAGCTAACCTCTAGCACAGATACGCAGTATTTT. Residues: CASSELTSSTDTQYF.

CDR3 loop: CASSETLAKNIQYF. The CDR3 coding sequence is TGTGCCAGCAGTGAGACCTTAGCCAAAAACATTCAGTACTTC. The chain recombines TRBV2 with TRBJ2-4; unclear D gene. The CDR3 runs 14 residues. Trimming pared 3 bases from V and 0 bases from J, leaving 6 bases between. Germline V CDR1 and CDR2: SNHLY, FYNNEI.

The J gene is TRBJ1-2, the V gene TRBV29-1, with 7 bases aligning to TRBD1. This CDR3 spans 14 amino acids. The V gene end was trimmed by 5 bases and the J gene end by 3 bases; junction bases not matched to a gene: 9. CDR1 and CDR2 (germline): SQVTM, ANQGSEA. CDR3 coding DNA: TGCAGCGTTAGGCCCGGGACAGCGGACTATGGCTACACCTTC. It specifies CSVRPGTADYGYTF.